Here is one TCR beta chain with its context. This CDR3 contains 14 residues. V lost 1 base and J lost 1, with 8 bases in between. CDR1 is SNHLY and CDR2 is FYNNEI in the germline V gene. In the original processing: Amplification of reference gene primers provided the estimated nucleated cell counts. Generated by immunoSEQ multiplex PCR, the TCRdb table keeps only in-frame clones and is missing some. Clone size and the V and J calls come from that table; the DNA yielded D and trimming. The table lists fewer than 110,000 clones, 75% to 95% of them singletons. The sample belongs to a study of blood T cell repertoires in COVID-19. Across the whole study: Material from acute and convalescent COVID-19 was sourced from the United States, Italy and Spain.

V is TRBV2 and J is TRBJ2-7; a possible D gene is TRBD2 (6 bases). The sequencing sample was made of peripheral blood. The receptor comes from a woman aged 30 to 39 with acute or convalescent COVID-19. CDR3 residues: CASSEDSGSYEQYF. The CDR3 nucleotides read TGTGCCAGCAGTGAAGACAGCGGGTCCTACGAGCAGTACTTC.